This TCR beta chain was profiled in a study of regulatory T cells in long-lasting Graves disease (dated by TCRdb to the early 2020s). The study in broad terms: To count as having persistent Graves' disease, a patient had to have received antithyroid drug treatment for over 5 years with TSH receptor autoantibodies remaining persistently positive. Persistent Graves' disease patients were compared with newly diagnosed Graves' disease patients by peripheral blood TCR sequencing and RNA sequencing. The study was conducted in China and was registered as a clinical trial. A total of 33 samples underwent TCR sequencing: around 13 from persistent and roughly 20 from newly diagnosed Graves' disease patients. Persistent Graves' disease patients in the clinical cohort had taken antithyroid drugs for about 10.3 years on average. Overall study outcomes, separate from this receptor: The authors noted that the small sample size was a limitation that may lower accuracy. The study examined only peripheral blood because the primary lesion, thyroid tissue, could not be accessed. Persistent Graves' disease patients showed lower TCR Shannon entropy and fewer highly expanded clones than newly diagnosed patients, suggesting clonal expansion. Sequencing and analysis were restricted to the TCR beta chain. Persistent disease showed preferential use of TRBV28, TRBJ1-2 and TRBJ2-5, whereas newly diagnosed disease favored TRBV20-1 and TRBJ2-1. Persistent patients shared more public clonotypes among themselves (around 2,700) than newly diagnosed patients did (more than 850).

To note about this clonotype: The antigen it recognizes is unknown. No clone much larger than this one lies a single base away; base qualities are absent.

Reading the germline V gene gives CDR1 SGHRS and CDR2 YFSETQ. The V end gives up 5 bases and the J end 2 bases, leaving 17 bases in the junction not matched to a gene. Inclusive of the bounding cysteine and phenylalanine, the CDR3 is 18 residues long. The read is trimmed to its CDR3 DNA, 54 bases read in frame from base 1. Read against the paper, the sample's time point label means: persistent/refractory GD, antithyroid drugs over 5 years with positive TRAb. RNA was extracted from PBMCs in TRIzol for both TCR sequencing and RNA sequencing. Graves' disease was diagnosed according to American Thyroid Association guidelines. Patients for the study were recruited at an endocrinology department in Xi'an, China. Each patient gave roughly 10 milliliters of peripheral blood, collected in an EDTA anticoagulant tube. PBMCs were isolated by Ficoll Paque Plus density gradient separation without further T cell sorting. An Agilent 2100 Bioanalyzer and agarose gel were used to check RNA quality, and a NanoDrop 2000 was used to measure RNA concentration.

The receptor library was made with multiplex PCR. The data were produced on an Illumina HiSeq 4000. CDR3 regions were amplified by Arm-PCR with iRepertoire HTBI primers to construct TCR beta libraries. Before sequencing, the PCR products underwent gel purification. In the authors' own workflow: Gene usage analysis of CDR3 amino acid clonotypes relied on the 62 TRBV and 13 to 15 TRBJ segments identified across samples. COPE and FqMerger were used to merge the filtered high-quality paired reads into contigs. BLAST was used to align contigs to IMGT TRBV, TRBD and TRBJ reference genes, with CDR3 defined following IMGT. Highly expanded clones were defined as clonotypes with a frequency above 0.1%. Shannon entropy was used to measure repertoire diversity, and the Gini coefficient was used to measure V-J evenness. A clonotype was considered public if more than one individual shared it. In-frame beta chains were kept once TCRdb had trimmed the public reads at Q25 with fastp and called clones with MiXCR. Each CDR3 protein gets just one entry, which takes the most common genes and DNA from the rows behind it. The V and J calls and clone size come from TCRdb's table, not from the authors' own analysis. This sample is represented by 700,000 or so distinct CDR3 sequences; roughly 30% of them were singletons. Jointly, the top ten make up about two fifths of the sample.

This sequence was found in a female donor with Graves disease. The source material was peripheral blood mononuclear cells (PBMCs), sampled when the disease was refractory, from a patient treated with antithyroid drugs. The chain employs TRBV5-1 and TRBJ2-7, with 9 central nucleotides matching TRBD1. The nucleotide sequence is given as TGCGCCAGCAGAGGCTCCGGGACAGGGACACCAAGGCCCTACGAGCAGTACTTC. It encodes CASRGSGTGTPRPYEQYF.